This TCR beta chain was documented in a study of T cell responses to AZD1222 COVID-19 vaccine. The method was immunoSEQ multiplex PCR; TCRdb's version includes in-frame clones alone and lacks a portion of them. The sample holds about 140,000 clones; 88% are singletons and the top ten take about 3%. Concerning this clone itself: What it binds is not known.

Trimming took off 5 bases at V and 4 bases at J, with 11 bases between the two ends. The CDR3 runs 13 residues. Germline lookup yields CDR1 SGHAT and CDR2 FQNNGV. Study-level findings and limits: Among those given AZD1222, only 5 to 7 were seropositive at baseline. Spike-wide vaccine-associated CD4 TCRs dominated at 160-218 and 743-854. Unmutated variant regions reportedly attract nearly half of all spike-specific TCRs.

The receptor was isolated from an adult in good health. Sequencing used peripheral blood, obtained on day 0 of AZD1222 vaccination. The chain carries TRBV11-2 and TRBJ1-1, with D hard to call. In DNA, the CDR3 is TGTGCCAGCAGCCCTAACCACGGCACTGAAGCTTTCTTT. Translating it yields CASSPNHGTEAFF.